This paragraph reports one T cell receptor beta chain. Its antigen remains unidentified. CDR3 length: 15 amino acids. The V and J ends lost 0 bases and 5 bases respectively, with 14 bases between them. Germline CDR1 and CDR2: SGDLS and YYNGEE. This sample is drawn from a study of shared clonotypes between healthy human individuals. Study outcomes and limitations: Among the subsets, naive ones generally showed larger estimated richness than memory ones.

Libraries were prepared by immunoSEQ multiplex PCR; TCRdb keeps only in-frame clonotypes and omits some of them. Among roughly 660,000 clones listed, less than 95% were seen once. The sequencing input was memory CD8+ T cells from PBMCs. Subset here: CD45RO+ cells pooled with CCR7-negative TemRA cells. The TCR was taken from a man between 18 and 35 years old in good health. Some clones in this sample may be carry-over from other donors' samples. The rearrangement links TRBV9 to TRBJ2-5; weak D call: TRBD1 (5 bases). CDR3: CASSVVGLAGETQYF. For the CDR3, the DNA is TGTGCCAGCAGCGTAGTCGGGCTCGCAGGGGAGACCCAGTACTTC.